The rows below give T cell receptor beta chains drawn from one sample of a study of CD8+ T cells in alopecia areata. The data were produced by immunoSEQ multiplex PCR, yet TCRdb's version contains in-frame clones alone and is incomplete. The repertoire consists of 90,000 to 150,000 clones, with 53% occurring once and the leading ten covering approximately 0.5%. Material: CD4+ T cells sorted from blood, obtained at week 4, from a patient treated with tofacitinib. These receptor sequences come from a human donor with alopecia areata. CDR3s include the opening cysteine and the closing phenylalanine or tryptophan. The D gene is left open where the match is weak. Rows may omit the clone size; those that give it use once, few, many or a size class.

TGTGCCAGCAGTGGCCAGGGGGGCAATCAGCCCCAGCATTTT	CASSGQGGNQPQHF	.	TRBD1	14	TRBJ1-5	TRBV7-9
TGCAGCGCCGCCGGGGGGGACAGGGACTCCAATCAGCCCCAGCATTTT	CSAAGGDRDSNQPQHF	.	TRBD1	16	TRBJ1-5	TRBV29-1
TGTGCCTGGACCCGATTACACACTGAAGCTTTCTTT	CAWTRLHTEAFF	.	.	12	TRBJ1-1	TRBV30
TGCGCCAGCGACCCAGGGGGGTACGAGCAGTACTTC	CASDPGGYEQYF	few	.	12	TRBJ2-7	TRBV23-1
TGCGCCAGCAGCCAAGATAGCGGAGACTATGGCTACACCTTC	CASSQDSGDYGYTF	.	.	14	TRBJ1-2	TRBV4-1
TGTGCCACCAGCAGAGATTGGACAGAAGCTTTCTTT	CATSRDWTEAFF	once	.	12	TRBJ1-1	TRBV15
TGTGCCAGCTCACCACAAGGACAGAACACTGAAGCTTTCTTT	CASSPQGQNTEAFF	.	.	14	TRBJ1-1	TRBV18
TGCACCAGCAGCCAAGGGACAGGGAATCAGCCCCAGCATTTT	CTSSQGTGNQPQHF	.	.	14	TRBJ1-5	TRBV1
TGTGCCAGTAATCCCAGGGGCAGGGGGCCGAATCAGCCCCAGCATTTT	CASNPRGRGPNQPQHF	once	TRBD1	16	TRBJ1-5	TRBV27
TGTGCCAGCAGCCAAGAGGCCGGTTACGGAGCTTTCTTT	CASSQEAGYGAFF	.	.	13	TRBJ1-1	TRBV14
TGTGCCACCAGGGCCAGGCGCGGGGGCACAGATACGCAGTATTTT	CATRARRGGTDTQYF	.	.	15	TRBJ2-3	TRBV15
TGCAGCGTTGCTAGCGGGAGATTAGATACGCAGTATTTT	CSVASGRLDTQYF	.	TRBD2	13	TRBJ2-3	TRBV29-1
TGTGCCTGGAGTGCTGGGATCCGGGGTGAGCAGTTCTTC	CAWSAGIRGEQFF	few	.	13	TRBJ2-1	TRBV30
TGTGCCTGGAGTGTACGCGGTCTCGGCAGGGGGCTGAACGGGGAGCTGTTTTTT	CAWSVRGLGRGLNGELFF	.	TRBD1	18	TRBJ2-2	TRBV30
TGCGCCAGCAGCCAAGATTACAGGCGGTACAATGAGCAGTTCTTC	CASSQDYRRYNEQFF	.	.	15	TRBJ2-1	TRBV4-1
TGCAGCGCCGAAGCGGGAGTTATTTCCAATGAGCAGTTCTTC	CSAEAGVISNEQFF	.	TRBD2	14	TRBJ2-1	TRBV29-1
TGTGCCAGCACGAGGGGGCGACAGCCCCAGCATTTT	CASTRGRQPQHF	.	TRBD1	12	TRBJ1-5	TRBV2
TGCAGCGTTGGAAGCATTATGAACACTGAAGCTTTCTTT	CSVGSIMNTEAFF	.	.	13	TRBJ1-1	TRBV29-1
TGTGCCAGCAGACACGGGACACGCGACACCGGGGAGCTGTTTTTT	CASRHGTRDTGELFF	.	.	15	TRBJ2-2	TRBV6-5
TGCGCCAGCAGCTTGAAACAGGGTGTAGAGACCCAGTACTTC	CASSLKQGVETQYF	few	.	14	TRBJ2-5	TRBV5-1
TGTGCCAGCAGCCCCGGGCGGACTTACTATTCCAATCAGCCCCAGCATTTT	CASSPGRTYYSNQPQHF	.	.	17	TRBJ1-5	TRBV11-2
TGTGCCAGCAGCCAAGAATGGAGGGGGTTGGACACCATATATTTT	CASSQEWRGLDTIYF	.	.	15	TRBJ1-3	TRBV4-2
TGTGCCAGCAGTCAATACTCTACAGGGTACAATGAGCAGTTCTTC	CASSQYSTGYNEQFF	.	.	15	TRBJ2-1	TRBV7-3
TGTGCCAGCAGCCACACCACAGATACGCAGTATTTT	CASSHTTDTQYF	few	.	12	TRBJ2-3	TRBV14
TGTGCCAGCAGCTTCGGACAGGGCAAGTACGAGCAGTACTTC	CASSFGQGKYEQYF	.	TRBD1	14	TRBJ2-7	TRBV11-2
TGTGCCAGCAGCTTAGGGGCTAGCGGGACAGATACGCAGTATTTT	CASSLGASGTDTQYF	few	TRBD2	15	TRBJ2-3	TRBV7-2
TGTGCCAGCACCTTCGGGGGGGGAGGGTACGGAGATACGCAGTATTTT	CASTFGGGGYGDTQYF	.	TRBD2	16	TRBJ2-3	TRBV7-2
TGTGCCAGCAGACTCGGACAGGGATCCACCTACGAGCAGTACTTC	CASRLGQGSTYEQYF	.	TRBD1	15	TRBJ2-7	TRBV6-5
TGTGCCAGCTCACCCCTTAGCAATCAGCCCCAGCATTTT	CASSPLSNQPQHF	few	.	13	TRBJ1-5	TRBV18
TGTGCCAGCAGCTTTCCTAGCGGGAGTTTCTACGAGCAGTACTTC	CASSFPSGSFYEQYF	.	TRBD2	15	TRBJ2-7	TRBV7-2
TGTGCCAGCAACCTCCGGGGCTCCAATCAGCCCCAGCATTTT	CASNLRGSNQPQHF	.	.	14	TRBJ1-5	TRBV27
TGTGCCAGCAGTACACAGGGGGCCGGGTTTGGAGAGCAGTACTTC	CASSTQGAGFGEQYF	.	TRBD1	15	TRBJ2-7	TRBV27
TGTGCCAGCAGCTTAGCGGAGCGGATATTTTTT	CASSLAERIFF	.	.	11	TRBJ2-2	TRBV5-6
TGTGCCAGCAGCCAGGGGCAAGTGTATGGCTACACCTTC	CASSQGQVYGYTF	.	.	13	TRBJ1-2	TRBV7-9
TGTGCCAGCAGCCCCTCATTCAATCAGCCCCAGCATTTT	CASSPSFNQPQHF	once	.	13	TRBJ1-5	TRBV7-2
TGTGCCAGCAGCCGGAGGCTTGAGGGGAGCAGTGGGGGCTACACCTTC	CASSRRLEGSSGGYTF	.	.	16	TRBJ1-2	TRBV7-9
TGCGCCAGCAGCTGGGGACTAGCAGATGAGCAGTTCTTC	CASSWGLADEQFF	once	TRBD2	13	TRBJ2-1	TRBV5-1
TGCGCCAGCAGCTTGGCTATCGATAGTTCCTATGGCTACACCTTC	CASSLAIDSSYGYTF	.	.	15	TRBJ1-2	TRBV5-1
TGTGCCAGCAGTCCTAGTGGATATAGCACAGATACGCAGTATTTT	CASSPSGYSTDTQYF	.	.	15	TRBJ2-3	TRBV25-1
TGCAGCGTGACAGGGAGATTGAACACTGAAGCTTTCTTT	CSVTGRLNTEAFF	.	TRBD1	13	TRBJ1-1	TRBV29-1